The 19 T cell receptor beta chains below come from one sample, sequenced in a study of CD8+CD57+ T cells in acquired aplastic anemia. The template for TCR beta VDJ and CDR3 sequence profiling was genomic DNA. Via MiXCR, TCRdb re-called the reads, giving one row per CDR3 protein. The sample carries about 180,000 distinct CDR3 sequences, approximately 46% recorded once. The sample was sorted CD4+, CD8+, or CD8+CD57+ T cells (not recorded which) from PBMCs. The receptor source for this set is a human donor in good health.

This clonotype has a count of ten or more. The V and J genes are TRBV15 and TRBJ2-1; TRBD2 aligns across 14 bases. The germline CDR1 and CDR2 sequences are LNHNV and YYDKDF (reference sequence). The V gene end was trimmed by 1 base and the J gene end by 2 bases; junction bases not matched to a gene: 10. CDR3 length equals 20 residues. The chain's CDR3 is CATSRVWGLAGEGAYNEQFF. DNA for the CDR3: TGTGCCACCAGCAGAGTTTGGGGACTAGCGGGAGAGGGGGCCTACAATGAGCAGTTCTTC. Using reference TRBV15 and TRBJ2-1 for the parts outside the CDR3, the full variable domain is DAMVIQNPRYQVTQFGKPVTLSCSQTLNHNVMYWYQQKSSQAPKLLFHYYDKDFNNEADTPDNFQSRRPNTSFCFLDIRSPGLGDTAMYLCATSRVWGLAGEGAYNEQFFGPGTRLTVL.

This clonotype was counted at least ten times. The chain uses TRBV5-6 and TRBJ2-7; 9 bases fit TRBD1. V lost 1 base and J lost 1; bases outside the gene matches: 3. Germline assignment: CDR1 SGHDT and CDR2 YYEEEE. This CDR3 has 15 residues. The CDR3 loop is CASSLWDRDSYEQYF. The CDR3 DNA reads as TGTGCCAGCAGCTTGTGGGACAGGGATTCCTACGAGCAGTACTTC.

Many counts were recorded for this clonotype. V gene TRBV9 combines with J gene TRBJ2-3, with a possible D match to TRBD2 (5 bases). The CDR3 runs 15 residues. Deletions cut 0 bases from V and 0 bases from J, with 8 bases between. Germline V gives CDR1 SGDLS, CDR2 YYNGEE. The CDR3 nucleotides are TGTGCCAGCAGCGTAGCTGGACTCAGCACAGATACGCAGTATTTT. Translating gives CASSVAGLSTDTQYF. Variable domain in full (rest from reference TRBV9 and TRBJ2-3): DSGVTQTPKHLITATGQRVTLRCSPRSGDLSVYWYQQSLDQGLQFLIQYYNGEERAKGNILERFSAQQFPDLHSELNLSSLELGDSALYFCASSVAGLSTDTQYFGPGTRLTVL.

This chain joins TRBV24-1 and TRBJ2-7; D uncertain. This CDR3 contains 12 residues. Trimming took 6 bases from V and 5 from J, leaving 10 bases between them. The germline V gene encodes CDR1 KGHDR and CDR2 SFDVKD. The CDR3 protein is CATSRTHNEQYF. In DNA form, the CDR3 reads TGTGCCACCAGTAGAACCCACAACGAGCAGTACTTC.

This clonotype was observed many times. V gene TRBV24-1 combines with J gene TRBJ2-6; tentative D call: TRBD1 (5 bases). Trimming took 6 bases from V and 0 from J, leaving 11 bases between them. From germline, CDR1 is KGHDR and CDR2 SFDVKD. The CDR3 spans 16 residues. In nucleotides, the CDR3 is TGTGCCACCAGTTTGGGGCCGGTCTCTGGGGCCAACGTCCTGACTTTC. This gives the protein CATSLGPVSGANVLTF.

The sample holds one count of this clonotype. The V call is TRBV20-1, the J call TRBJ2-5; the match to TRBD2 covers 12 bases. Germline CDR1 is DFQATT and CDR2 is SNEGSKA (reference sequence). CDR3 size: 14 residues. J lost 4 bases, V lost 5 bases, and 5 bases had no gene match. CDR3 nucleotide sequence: TGCAGTGCTCCGACTAGCGGGAGTAGAGAGACCCAGTACTTC. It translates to CSAPTSGSRETQYF.

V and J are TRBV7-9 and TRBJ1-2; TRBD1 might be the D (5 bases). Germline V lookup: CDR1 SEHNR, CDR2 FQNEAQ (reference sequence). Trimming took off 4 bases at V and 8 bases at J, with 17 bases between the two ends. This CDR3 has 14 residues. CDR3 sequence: CASSSTGTVAGYTF. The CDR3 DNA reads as TGTGCCAGCAGCTCTACCGGGACGGTGGCGGGCTACACCTTC.

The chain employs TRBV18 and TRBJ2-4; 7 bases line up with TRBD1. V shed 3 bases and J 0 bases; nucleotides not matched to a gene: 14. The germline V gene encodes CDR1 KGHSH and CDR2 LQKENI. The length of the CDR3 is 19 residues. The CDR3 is CASSPKGALVSEAKNIQYF. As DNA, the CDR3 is TGTGCCAGCTCACCTAAGGGGGCGCTTGTATCGGAAGCCAAAAACATTCAGTACTTC.

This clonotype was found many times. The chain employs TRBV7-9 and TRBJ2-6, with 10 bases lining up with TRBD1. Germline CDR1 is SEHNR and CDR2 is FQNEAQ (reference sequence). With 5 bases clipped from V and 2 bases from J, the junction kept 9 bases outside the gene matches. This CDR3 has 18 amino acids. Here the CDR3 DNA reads TGTGCCAGCAGCGACAGACAGGGGGCGCATACTGGGGCCAACGTCCTGACTTTC. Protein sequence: CASSDRQGAHTGANVLTF.

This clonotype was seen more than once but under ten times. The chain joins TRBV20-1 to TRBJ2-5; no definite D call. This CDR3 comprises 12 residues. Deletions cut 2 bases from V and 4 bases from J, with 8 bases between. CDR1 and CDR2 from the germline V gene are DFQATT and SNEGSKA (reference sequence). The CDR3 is CSARRAVETQYF. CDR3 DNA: TGCAGTGCTAGAAGGGCGGTAGAGACCCAGTACTTC.

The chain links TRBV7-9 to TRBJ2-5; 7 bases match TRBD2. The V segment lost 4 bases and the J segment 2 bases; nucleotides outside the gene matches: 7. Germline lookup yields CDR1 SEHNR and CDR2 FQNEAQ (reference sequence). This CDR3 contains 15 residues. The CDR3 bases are TGTGCCAGCAGCTACAGACTAGCTACGCAAGAGACCCAGTACTTC. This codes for CASSYRLATQETQYF.

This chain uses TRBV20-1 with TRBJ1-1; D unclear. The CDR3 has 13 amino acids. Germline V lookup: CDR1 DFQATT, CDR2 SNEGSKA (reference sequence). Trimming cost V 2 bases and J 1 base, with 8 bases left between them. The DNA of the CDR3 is TGCAGTGCTAGACCCGACGGGAACACTGAAGCTTTCTTT. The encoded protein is CSARPDGNTEAFF.

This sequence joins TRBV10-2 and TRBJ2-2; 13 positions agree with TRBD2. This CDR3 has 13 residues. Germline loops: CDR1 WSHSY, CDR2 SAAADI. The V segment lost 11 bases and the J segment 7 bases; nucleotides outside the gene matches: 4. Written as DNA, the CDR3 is TGCGCCGGACTAGCGGGAGATGGCGGGGAGCTGTTTTTT. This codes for CAGLAGDGGELFF.

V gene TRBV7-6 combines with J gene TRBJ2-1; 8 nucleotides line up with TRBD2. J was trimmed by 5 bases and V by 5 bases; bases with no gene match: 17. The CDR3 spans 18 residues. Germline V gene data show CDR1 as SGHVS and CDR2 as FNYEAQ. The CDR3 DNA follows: TGTGCCAGCAGCGTAAGAGGGTTGGCGGGGGGTCTCGACAATGAGCAGTTCTTC. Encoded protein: CASSVRGLAGGLDNEQFF.

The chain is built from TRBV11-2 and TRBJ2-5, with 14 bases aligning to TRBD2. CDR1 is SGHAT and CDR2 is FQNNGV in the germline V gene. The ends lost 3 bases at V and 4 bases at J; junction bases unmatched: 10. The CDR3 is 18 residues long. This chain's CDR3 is CASSFRTSGGSRTETQYF. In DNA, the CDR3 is TGTGCCAGCAGCTTTCGGACTAGCGGGGGGTCTCGGACAGAGACCCAGTACTTC.

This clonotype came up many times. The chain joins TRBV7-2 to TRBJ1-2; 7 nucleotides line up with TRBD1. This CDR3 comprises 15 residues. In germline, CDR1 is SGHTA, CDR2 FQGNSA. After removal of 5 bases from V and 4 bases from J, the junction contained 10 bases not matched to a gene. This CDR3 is CASSPSRDSSYGYTF. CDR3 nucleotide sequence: TGTGCCAGCAGCCCGTCCCGGGACAGCAGCTATGGCTACACCTTC.

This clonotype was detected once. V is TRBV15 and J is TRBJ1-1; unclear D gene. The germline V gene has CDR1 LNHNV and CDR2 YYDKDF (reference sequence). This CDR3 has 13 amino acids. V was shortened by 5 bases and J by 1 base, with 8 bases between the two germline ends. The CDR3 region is CATSSKGNTEAFF. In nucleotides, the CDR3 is TGTGCCACCAGCTCAAAAGGGAACACTGAAGCTTTCTTT.

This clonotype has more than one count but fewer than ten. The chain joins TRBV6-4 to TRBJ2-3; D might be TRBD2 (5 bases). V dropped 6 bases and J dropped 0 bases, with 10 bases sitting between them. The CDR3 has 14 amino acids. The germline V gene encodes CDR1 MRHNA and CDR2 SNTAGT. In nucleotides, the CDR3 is TGTGCCAGCAGGGCGGGTGCTAGCACAGATACGCAGTATTTT. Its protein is CASRAGASTDTQYF.

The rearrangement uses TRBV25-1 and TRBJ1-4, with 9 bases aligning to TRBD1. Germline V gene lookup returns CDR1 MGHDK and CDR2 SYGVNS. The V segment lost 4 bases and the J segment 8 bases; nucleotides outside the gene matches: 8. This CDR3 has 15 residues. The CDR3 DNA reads TGTGCCAGCAGTGGCCGACAGGGGGTATTCGAAAAACTGTTTTTT. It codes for CASSGRQGVFEKLFF.